This TCR beta chain was identified during a study of blood T cell repertoires in COVID-19. About the study: Some COVID-19 samples were acute and others convalescent; all came from the United States, Italy and Spain. PBMCs, B-cell-depleted T cells, or T cells provided the cDNA or gDNA that made up the material.

V lost 4 bases and J lost 7; bases outside the gene matches: 15. The CDR3 runs to 16 residues. The germline CDR1 and CDR2 sequences are SEHNR and FQNEAQ (reference sequence). Authors' analysis steps: Estimates of nucleated cell counts were drawn from the amplification of reference gene primers. TCRdb's copy holds only in-frame clones and misses some; the assay was immunoSEQ multiplex PCR. V, J and clone size are those of that table, while D and trimming were read from the DNA. The table lists about 140,000 clones, 76% of them singletons. The V call is TRBV7-9, the J call TRBJ2-7; TRBD1 agrees at 8 bases. The sample consisted of peripheral blood. This TCR derives from a woman of 80 years or more with active or convalescent COVID-19. The CDR3 DNA follows: TGTGCCAGCAGCTCCGACGTGACAGGGGCCCCCATAGAGCAGTACTTC. Its translation is CASSSDVTGAPIEQYF.